This entry concerns a single TCR beta chain. This record belongs to a study of blood T cell repertoires in COVID-19. Across the study: COVID-19 samples, acute and convalescent, were from the United States, Italy and Spain. PBMCs, B-cell-depleted T cells, or T cells were the source of the cDNA or gDNA that made up the material.

Original analysis: Reference gene primers were amplified, and this amplification served to estimate nucleated cell counts. Sequencing used immunoSEQ multiplex PCR; TCRdb keeps in-frame clones, though not all of them. V, J and clone size are taken as reported in that table, and D and trimming were inferred from the DNA itself. The data hold around 94,000 clones, with around four fifths observed a single time. This CDR3 has 15 residues. The V end was cut by 9 bases, the J end by 0 bases, with 17 bases between. Germline V gene data show CDR1 as WNHNN and CDR2 as SYGVQD (reference sequence). The gene calls are TRBV10-1 and TRBJ1-1; D unclear. The sequence was obtained from a man over 45 with acute or convalescent COVID-19. The sequencing sample was made of peripheral blood. CDR3 region: CASSSWSNLNTEAFF. The CDR3 nucleotides are TGCGCCAGTTCTTCCTGGAGTAATTTGAACACTGAAGCTTTCTTT.